These 13 T cell receptor beta chains originate from one sample sequenced in a study of cytomegalovirus exposure and HLA in healthy donors (dated by TCRdb to about 2017). The library was prepared using the immunoSEQ multiplex PCR assay. For the multiplex PCR, a mixture combining 60 forward primers for TCR Vbeta segments and 13 reverse primers for TCR Jbeta segments was used. In its TCRdb copy, this immuneACCESS table keeps in-frame sequences only and misses some clones. Where compared with another copy, unresolved V genes explain less than half of these, and the others have no known cause. Counted in this sample were about 180,000 clones; about four fifths of them appeared once. Less than 0.65% of the sample is taken by the ten largest. Material for sequencing was PBMCs. The receptors here all came from a woman between 45 and 65 years old in good health and CMV-seronegative.

The chain links TRBV18 to TRBJ1-1; 7 bases fit TRBD1. Germline CDR1 KGHSH, CDR2 LQKENI. After removal of 4 bases from V and 2 bases from J, the junction contained 10 bases not matched to a gene. The CDR3 contains 16 residues. This CDR3 reads CASSQGQIPINTEAFF. The CDR3 DNA follows: TGTGCCAGCTCACAGGGACAGATACCAATCAACACTGAAGCTTTCTTT.

The chain employs TRBV2 and TRBJ1-2; 8 nucleotides line up with TRBD1. CDR1 is SNHLY and CDR2 is FYNNEI in the germline V gene. CDR3 length equals 16 residues. V shed 4 bases, J shed 0 bases, and the junction held 7 bases outside the gene matches. This chain's CDR3 is CASSVSGGSSNYGYTF. The CDR3 coding sequence is TGTGCCAGCAGTGTTTCAGGGGGCTCCTCTAACTATGGCTACACCTTC.

This clone was detected once. The V and J genes are TRBV5-1 and TRBJ2-2; D unresolved. V was trimmed by 1 base and J by 6 bases, leaving 4 bases between them. Germline lookup yields CDR1 SGHRS and CDR2 YFSETQ. CDR3 length equals 12 residues. The CDR3 protein is CASSLPAGELFF. Written as DNA, the CDR3 is TGCGCCAGCAGCTTGCCAGCCGGGGAGCTGTTTTTT.

The chain links TRBV5-1 to TRBJ1-1, with D maybe TRBD1 (5 bases). Per the germline V gene, CDR1 is SGHRS and CDR2 is YFSETQ. Trimming stripped 2 bases from V and 5 bases from J, with 13 bases between. This CDR3 spans 14 amino acids. This CDR3 reads CASSLLTEGTEAFF. As DNA, the CDR3 is TGCGCCAGCAGCTTATTGACAGAAGGTACTGAAGCTTTCTTT.

The chain is built from TRBV7-2 and TRBJ1-1; the match to TRBD1 covers 8 bases. The CDR3 totals 16 residues. Germline loops: CDR1 SGHTA, CDR2 FQGNSA. With V trimmed by 4 bases and J by 5 bases, 12 bases remained unmatched. CDR3 sequence: CASSSRQGRGSTEAFF. CDR3 nucleotide sequence: TGTGCCAGCAGCTCAAGACAGGGGAGGGGATCAACTGAAGCTTTCTTT.

The chain uses TRBV5-4 and TRBJ2-7; the match to TRBD2 covers 13 bases. Unmatched junction bases numbered 1, after V lost 1 base and J lost 3 bases. Per the germline V gene, CDR1 is SGHNT and CDR2 is YYREEE (reference sequence). This CDR3 contains 15 residues. CDR3 loop: CASSLTSGGDYEQYF. In nucleotides, the CDR3 is TGTGCCAGCAGCTTGACTAGCGGGGGGGACTACGAGCAGTACTTC.

The chain combines TRBV10-3 with TRBJ2-5, with a possible D match to TRBD2 (5 bases). Germline lookup yields CDR1 ENHRY and CDR2 SYGVKD. CDR3 length: 14 residues. The ends were cut back, 0 bases at V and 1 base at J, with 6 bases in the middle. The CDR3 region is CAISESSGQETQYF. In DNA, the CDR3 is TGTGCCATCAGTGAGTCGAGCGGCCAAGAGACCCAGTACTTC.

The rearrangement uses TRBV7-6 and TRBJ2-7, with TRBD2 matching over 11 bases. The CDR3 consists of 16 residues. Germline V gene data show CDR1 as SGHVS and CDR2 as FNYEAQ. Trimming at V came to 2 bases and at J to 6 bases, leaving 9 bases not matched to a gene. Here the CDR3 reads CASSLPGLADKPEQYF. DNA of the CDR3: TGTGCCAGCAGCTTACCGGGACTAGCGGACAAACCCGAGCAGTACTTC. The complete variable domain, with remaining parts taken from reference TRBV7-6 and TRBJ2-7, reads GAGVSQSPRYKVTKRGQDVALRCDPISGHVSLYWYRQALGQGPEFLTYFNYEAQQDKSGLPNDRFSAERPEGSISTLTIQRTEQRDSAMYRCASSLPGLADKPEQYFGPGTRLTVT.

The rearrangement joins TRBV2 to TRBJ2-5; no definite D call. CDR1 is SNHLY, CDR2 FYNNEI, per germline. The CDR3 is 13 residues long. Deletions cut 5 bases from V and 2 bases from J, with 9 bases between. The CDR3 sequence: CASSTWWQETQYF. In DNA form, the CDR3 reads TGTGCCAGCAGTACATGGTGGCAAGAGACCCAGTACTTC.

In this sample, this clone turned up once. V gene TRBV28 combines with J gene TRBJ2-3, with 9 bases aligning to TRBD2. V lost 5 bases and J lost 8; bases outside the gene matches: 17. This CDR3 region has 17 residues. Germline CDR1 MDHEN, CDR2 SYDVKM. The CDR3 nucleotides are TGTGCCAGCAGTCGTCGAGGACTAGCGTCCCAAAAGGGTACGCAGTATTTT. This translates into CASSRRGLASQKGTQYF.

V usage is TRBV6-5 and J usage is TRBJ2-7; 7 bases agree with TRBD2. Germline V gene sequence: CDR1 MNHEY, CDR2 SVGAGI. The CDR3 spans 14 residues. V dropped 6 bases and J dropped 2; count of bases not matched to a gene: 7. The CDR3 coding sequence is TGTGCCAGCAGGGTGGGACTAACTACCTACGAGCAGTACTTC. Translated: CASRVGLTTYEQYF.

V gene TRBV27 combines with J gene TRBJ2-7, with 7 bases identical to TRBD1. The germline gives CDR1 MNHEY, CDR2 SMNVEV (reference sequence). CDR3 length: 15 amino acids. With 5 bases clipped from V and 1 base from J, the junction kept 8 bases outside the gene matches. Here the CDR3 DNA reads TGTGCCAGCAGTGAGGAGACAGGGTCATCCTACGAGCAGTACTTC. It codes for CASSEETGSSYEQYF.

This clone appeared a single time. The J gene is TRBJ2-7, the V gene TRBV7-8; possible D gene TRBD1, 6 bases. CDR1 SGHVS and CDR2 FQNEAQ come from the germline V gene. Trimming took off 5 bases at V and 4 bases at J, with 18 bases between the two ends. The CDR3 is made up of 15 amino acids. The CDR3 region is CASSQDRLRGYEQYF. Written as DNA, the CDR3 is TGTGCCAGCAGCCAAGACAGGTTAAGGGGGTACGAGCAGTACTTC.